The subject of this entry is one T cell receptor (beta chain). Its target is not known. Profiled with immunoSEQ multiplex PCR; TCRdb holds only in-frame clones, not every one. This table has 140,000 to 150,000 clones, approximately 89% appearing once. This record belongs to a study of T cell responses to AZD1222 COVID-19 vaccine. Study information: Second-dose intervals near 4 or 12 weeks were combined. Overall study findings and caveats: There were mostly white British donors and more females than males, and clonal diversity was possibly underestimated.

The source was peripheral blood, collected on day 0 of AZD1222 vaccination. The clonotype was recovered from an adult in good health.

The CDR3 sequence: CASSRTDRGPYEQYF. CDR3 sequence (DNA): TGTGCCAGCTCCCGGACCGACAGGGGGCCCTACGAGCAGTACTTC. This chain links TRBV2 with TRBJ2-7; 10 positions match TRBD1. The germline V gene encodes CDR1 SNHLY and CDR2 FYNNEI. The V segment lost 8 bases and the J segment 2 bases; nucleotides outside the gene matches: 9. The CDR3 has 15 residues. Based on the CDR3 plus reference TRBV2 and TRBJ2-7, the full variable domain is EPEVTQTPSHQVTQMGQEVILRCVPISNHLYFYWYRQILGQKVEFLVSFYNNEISEKSEIFDDQFSVERPDGSNFTLKIRSTKLEDSAMYFCASSRTDRGPYEQYFGPGTRLTVT.